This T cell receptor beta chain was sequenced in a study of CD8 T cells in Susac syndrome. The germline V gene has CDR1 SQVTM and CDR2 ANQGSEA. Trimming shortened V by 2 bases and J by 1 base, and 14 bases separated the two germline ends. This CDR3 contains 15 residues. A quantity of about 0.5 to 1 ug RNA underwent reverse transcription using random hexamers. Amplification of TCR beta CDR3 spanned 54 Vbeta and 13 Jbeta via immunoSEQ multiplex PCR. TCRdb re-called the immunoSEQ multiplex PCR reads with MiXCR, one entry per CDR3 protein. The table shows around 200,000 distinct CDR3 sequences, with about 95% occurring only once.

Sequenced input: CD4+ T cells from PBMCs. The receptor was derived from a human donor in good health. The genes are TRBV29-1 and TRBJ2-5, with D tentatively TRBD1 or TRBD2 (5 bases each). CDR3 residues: CSVEPPGRAQETQYF. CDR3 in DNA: TGCAGCGTTGAACCTCCGGGGCGGGCCCAAGAGACCCAGTACTTC.